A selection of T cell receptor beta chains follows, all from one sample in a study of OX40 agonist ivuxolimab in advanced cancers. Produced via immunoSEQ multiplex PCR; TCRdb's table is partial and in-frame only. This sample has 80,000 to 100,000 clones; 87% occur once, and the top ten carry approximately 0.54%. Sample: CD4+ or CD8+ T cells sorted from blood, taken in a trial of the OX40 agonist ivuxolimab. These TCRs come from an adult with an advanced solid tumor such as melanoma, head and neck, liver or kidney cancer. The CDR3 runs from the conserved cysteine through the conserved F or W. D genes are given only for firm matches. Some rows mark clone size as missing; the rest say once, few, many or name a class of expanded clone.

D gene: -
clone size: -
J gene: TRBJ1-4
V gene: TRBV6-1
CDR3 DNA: TGTGCCAGCAGTGAAATTCTGACAGAGGGGAATGAAAAACTGTTTTTT
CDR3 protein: CASSEILTEGNEKLFF

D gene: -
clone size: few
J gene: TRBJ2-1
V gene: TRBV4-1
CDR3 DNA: TGCGCCAGCAGCTCCCGTCCTACTGAGGATGAGCAGTTCTTC
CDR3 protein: CASSSRPTEDEQFF

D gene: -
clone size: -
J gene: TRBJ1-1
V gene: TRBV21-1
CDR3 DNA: TGTGCCAGCAGCAAAGCTCTCTCACCAGGGGGCAATGAAGCTTTCTTT
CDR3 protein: CASSKALSPGGNEAFF

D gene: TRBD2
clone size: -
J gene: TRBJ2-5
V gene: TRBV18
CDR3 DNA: TGTGCCAGCTCACCGTCGGGAGGGTTGGAGACCCAGTACTTC
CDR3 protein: CASSPSGGLETQYF

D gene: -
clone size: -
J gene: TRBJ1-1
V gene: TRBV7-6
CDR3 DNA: TGTGCCAGCAGCTTAGTCGGGGCAGGGTCACCTACTGAAGCTTTCTTT
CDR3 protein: CASSLVGAGSPTEAFF

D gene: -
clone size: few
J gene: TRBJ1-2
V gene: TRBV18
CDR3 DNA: TGTGCCAGCTCCCCTACTAGCCGCCCTGGCTACACCTTC
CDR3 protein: CASSPTSRPGYTF

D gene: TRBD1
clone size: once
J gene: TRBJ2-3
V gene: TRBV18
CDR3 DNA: TGTGCCAGCTCAGGAGGGACAGGGGTTGAAGATACGCAGTATTTT
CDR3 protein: CASSGGTGVEDTQYF

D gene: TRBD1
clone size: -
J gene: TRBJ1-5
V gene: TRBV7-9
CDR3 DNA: TGTGCCAGCAGCCCACAGGGGGGCGGCAATCAGCCCCAGCATTTT
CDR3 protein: CASSPQGGGNQPQHF

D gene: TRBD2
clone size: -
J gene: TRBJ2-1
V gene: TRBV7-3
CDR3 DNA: TGTGCCAGCAGCCGCCGGGGGACTAGTGGGGGAAATGAGCAGTTCTTC
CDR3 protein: CASSRRGTSGGNEQFF

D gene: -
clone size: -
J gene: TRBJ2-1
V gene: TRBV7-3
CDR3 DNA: TGTGCCAGCAGCCGGGACTCCTCCCCATACAATGAGCAGTTCTTC
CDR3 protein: CASSRDSSPYNEQFF

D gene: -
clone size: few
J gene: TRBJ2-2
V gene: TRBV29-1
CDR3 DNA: TGCAGCGTGCGGAGGGACAGAAACACCGGGGAGCTGTTTTTT
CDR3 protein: CSVRRDRNTGELFF

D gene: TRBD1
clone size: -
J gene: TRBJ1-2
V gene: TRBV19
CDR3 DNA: TGTGCCAGTACCCCACAGGGGAATAAGGGTGGCTACACCTTC
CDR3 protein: CASTPQGNKGGYTF

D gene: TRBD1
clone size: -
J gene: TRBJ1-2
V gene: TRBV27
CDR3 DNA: TGTGCCAGCAGTTTACTAACCCCAGCTACAGGGGGCTATGGCTACACCTTC
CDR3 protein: CASSLLTPATGGYGYTF

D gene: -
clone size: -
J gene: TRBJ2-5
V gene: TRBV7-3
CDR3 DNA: TGTGCCAGCAGCTTACGGGGGCAAGAGACCCAGTACTTC
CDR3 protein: CASSLRGQETQYF

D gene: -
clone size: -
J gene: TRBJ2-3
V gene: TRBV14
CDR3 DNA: TGTGCCAGCAGCCAAGATGGTCCAGGGGAGGGCACAGATACGCAGTATTTT
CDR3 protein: CASSQDGPGEGTDTQYF

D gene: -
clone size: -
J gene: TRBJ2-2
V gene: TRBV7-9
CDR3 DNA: TGTGCCAGCAGCTTAGCGATCCCCCCAGATACCGGGGAGCTGTTTTTT
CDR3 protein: CASSLAIPPDTGELFF

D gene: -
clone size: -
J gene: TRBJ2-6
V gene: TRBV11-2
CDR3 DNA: TGTGCCAGCAGCCCGGACTGGGCCGCCCGGACGCGTGGGGCCAACGTCCTGACTTTC
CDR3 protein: CASSPDWAARTRGANVLTF

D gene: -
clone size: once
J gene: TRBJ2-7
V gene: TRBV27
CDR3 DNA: TGTGCCAGCAGTTTACAGGGACCAACCTACGAGCAGTACTTC
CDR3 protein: CASSLQGPTYEQYF

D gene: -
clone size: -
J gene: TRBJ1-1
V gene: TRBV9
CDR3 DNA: TGTGCCAGCAGCTTCGATGGGGGAAACGGAGTAGGTGAAGCTTTCTTT
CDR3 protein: CASSFDGGNGVGEAFF

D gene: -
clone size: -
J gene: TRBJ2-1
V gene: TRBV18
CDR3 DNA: TGTGCCAGCTCACCTCCGGACAGCTCCTACAATGAGCAGTTCTTC
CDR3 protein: CASSPPDSSYNEQFF

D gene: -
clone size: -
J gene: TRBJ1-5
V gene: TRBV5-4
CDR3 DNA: TGTGCCAGCAGCTTCGGCGGGAACAATCAGCCCCAGCATTTT
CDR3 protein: CASSFGGNNQPQHF

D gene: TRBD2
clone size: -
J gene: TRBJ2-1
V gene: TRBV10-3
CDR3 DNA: TGTGCCATCACTCGGGGGGGGGCCTTGGATGAGCAGTTCTTC
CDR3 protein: CAITRGGALDEQFF

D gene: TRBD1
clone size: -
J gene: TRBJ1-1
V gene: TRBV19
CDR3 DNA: TGTGCCAGTAGTAAGACAGGGGGCACTGAAGCTTTCTTT
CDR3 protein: CASSKTGGTEAFF

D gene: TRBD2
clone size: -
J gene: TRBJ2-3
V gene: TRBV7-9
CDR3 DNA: TGTGCCAGCAGCTTAGTGAGCGGGAACACAGATACGCAGTATTTT
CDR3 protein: CASSLVSGNTDTQYF

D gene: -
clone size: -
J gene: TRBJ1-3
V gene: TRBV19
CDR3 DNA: TGTGCCAGTAGATCCTTATACGGGGGTTACGGAAACACCATATATTTT
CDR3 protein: CASRSLYGGYGNTIYF

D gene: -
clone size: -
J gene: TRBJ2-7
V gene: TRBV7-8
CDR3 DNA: TGTGCCAGCAGCCGCCCTTCATCCTACGAGCAGTACTTC
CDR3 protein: CASSRPSSYEQYF

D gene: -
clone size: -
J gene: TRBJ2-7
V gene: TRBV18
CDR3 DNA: TGTGCCAGCTCACTTGACAGGTACGAGCAGTACTTC
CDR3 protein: CASSLDRYEQYF

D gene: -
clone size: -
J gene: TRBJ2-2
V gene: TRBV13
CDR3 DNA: TGTGCCAGCACCTCGGGGACCGGGGAGCTGTTTTTT
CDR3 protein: CASTSGTGELFF

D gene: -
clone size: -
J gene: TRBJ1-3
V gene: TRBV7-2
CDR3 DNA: TGTGCCAGCAGTCAAAATCGGGGGGGCTCTGGAAACACCATATATTTT
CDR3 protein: CASSQNRGGSGNTIYF

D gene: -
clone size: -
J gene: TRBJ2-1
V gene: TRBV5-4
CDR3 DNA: TGTGCCAGCAGCTTGGGTGGGGTGTACAATGAGCAGTTCTTC
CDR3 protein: CASSLGGVYNEQFF

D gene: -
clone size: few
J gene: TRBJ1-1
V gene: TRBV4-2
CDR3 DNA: TGTGCCAGCAGCCAAGGCGGGGGGTTACCTGAAGCTTTCTTT
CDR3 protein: CASSQGGGLPEAFF

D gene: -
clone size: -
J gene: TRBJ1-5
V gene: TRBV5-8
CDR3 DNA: TGTGCCAGCAGCTCAGCCAGATCCAGCCAGGGTAGCAATCAGCCCCAGCATTTT
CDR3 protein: CASSSARSSQGSNQPQHF

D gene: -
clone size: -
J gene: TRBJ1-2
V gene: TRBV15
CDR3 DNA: TGTGCCACCAGCGCCCTTGGATATGGCTACACCTTC
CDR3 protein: CATSALGYGYTF

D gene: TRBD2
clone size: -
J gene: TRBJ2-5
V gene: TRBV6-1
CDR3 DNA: TGTGCCAGCAGTGGTACCGGGGGGGTGGAGACCCAGTACTTC
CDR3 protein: CASSGTGGVETQYF

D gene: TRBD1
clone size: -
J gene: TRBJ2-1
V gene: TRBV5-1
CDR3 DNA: TGCGCCAGCCTCACCGGGACAGACTCGTACAATGAGCAGTTCTTC
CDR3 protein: CASLTGTDSYNEQFF

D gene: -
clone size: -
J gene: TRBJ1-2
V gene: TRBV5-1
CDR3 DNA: TGCGCCAGCAGCTTGGAAGGGACCACAATATATGGCTACACCTTC
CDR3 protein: CASSLEGTTIYGYTF

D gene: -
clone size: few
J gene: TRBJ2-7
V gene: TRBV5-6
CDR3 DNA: TGTGCCAGCAGCTTGGGAGGCAGGGTCAGGTACGAGCAGTACTTC
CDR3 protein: CASSLGGRVRYEQYF

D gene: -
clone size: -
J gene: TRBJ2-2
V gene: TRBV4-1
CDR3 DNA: TGCGCCAGCAGCCAAGAACGAGGCCGAACGAACACCGGGGAGCTGTTTTTT
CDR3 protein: CASSQERGRTNTGELFF

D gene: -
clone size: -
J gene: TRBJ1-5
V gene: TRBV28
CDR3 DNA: TGTGCCAGCAGTCTGGGGGGAGCGACGTCGCGGCAGCCCCAGCATTTT
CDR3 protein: CASSLGGATSRQPQHF

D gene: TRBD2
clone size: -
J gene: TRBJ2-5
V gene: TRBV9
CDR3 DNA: TGTGCCAGCAGCCCAGGGACTAGCCAAGAGACCCAGTACTTC
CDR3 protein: CASSPGTSQETQYF

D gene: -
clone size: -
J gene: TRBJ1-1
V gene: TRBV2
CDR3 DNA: TGTGCCAGCAGTGATACAGACACTAACACTGAAGCTTTCTTT
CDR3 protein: CASSDTDTNTEAFF

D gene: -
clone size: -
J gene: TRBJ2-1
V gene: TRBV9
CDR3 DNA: TGTGCCAGCAGCGCCACTAGTGGCGGCTCCTACAATGAGCAGTTCTTC
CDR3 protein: CASSATSGGSYNEQFF